Below, 6 T cell receptor beta chains from the same sample are listed, as sequenced in a study of control samples from healthy donors and cancer patients. TCRdb's copy holds only in-frame clones and misses some; the assay was immunoSEQ multiplex PCR. The sample lists 170,000 or so clones, roughly 91% seen once, with more than 1.4% in the top ten. Sequenced sample: blood. Receptors originate from a man aged 18-30 years in good health.

The CDR3 DNA is TGTGCCAGCAGTGAACTCCCCCAGCCTGGGGGGGGCTATGGCTACACCTTC. Protein product: CASSELPQPGGGYGYTF. This chain joins TRBV25-1 and TRBJ1-2, with D tentatively TRBD1 (5 bases). The CDR3 is made up of 17 amino acids. With 2 bases removed from V and 4 bases from J, the gap between germline ends came to 20 bases. The germline CDR1 and CDR2 sequences are MGHDK and SYGVNS.

V is TRBV13 and J is TRBJ1-6; D unresolved. There are 16 residues in the CDR3. Germline V gene lookup returns CDR1 PRHDT and CDR2 FYEKMQ (reference sequence). Deletions cut 0 bases from V and 0 bases from J, with 6 bases between. The CDR3 spells CASSLGPSSYNSPLHF. The CDR3 DNA sequence: TGTGCCAGCAGCTTAGGCCCTAGCTCCTATAATTCACCCCTCCACTTT.

This sequence joins TRBV25-1 and TRBJ1-4; D is possibly TRBD1 (6 bases). This CDR3 contains 14 residues. Trimming removed 10 bases at V and 2 bases at J, with 14 bases between. The germline gives CDR1 MGHDK, CDR2 SYGVNS. The CDR3 spells CATQGLWTNEKLFF. The CDR3 region has the DNA TGTGCCACCCAGGGGTTATGGACTAATGAAAAACTGTTTTTT.

The V gene is TRBV5-1, the J gene TRBJ2-2; D may match TRBD1 or TRBD2 (5 bases each). Trimming took off 5 bases at V and 0 bases at J, with 14 bases between the two ends. The germline CDR1 and CDR2 sequences are SGHRS and YFSETQ. The CDR3 totals 16 residues. The CDR3 nucleotides are TGCGCCAGCAGTTCGTCCGGGACGGCGAACACCGGGGAGCTGTTTTTT. This gives the protein CASSSSGTANTGELFF.

V gene TRBV20-1 combines with J gene TRBJ1-4; 7 bases are shared with TRBD1. The length of the CDR3 is 14 residues. Germline trimming cut 3 bases from V and 4 bases from J; bases unmatched to any gene: 5. Looked up from germline, CDR1 is DFQATT and CDR2 is SNEGSKA (reference sequence). CDR3 bases: TGCAGTGCTAGTTCCAGGGGGATTAATGAAAAACTGTTTTTT. Residues: CSASSRGINEKLFF.

V is TRBV2 and J is TRBJ1-1; D not resolved. Trimming left V 6 bases short and J 0 bases short, with 8 bases between. Germline lookup yields CDR1 SNHLY and CDR2 FYNNEI. The CDR3 is made up of 13 amino acids. The CDR3 bases are TGTGCCAGCAGAACAGCGCTGAACACTGAAGCTTTCTTT. Residues: CASRTALNTEAFF.